This TCR beta chain was documented in a study of control samples from healthy donors and cancer patients. TCRdb keeps only in-frame clones here, not all; method: immunoSEQ multiplex PCR. Of some 120,000 clones in the sample, approximately 89% were seen once. Sequencing was done on a sample of blood. This TCR came from a woman between 18 and 29 years old in good health.

The CDR3 coding sequence is TGTGCCATCAGTGAGTTTTCGTGGGGGCGCGAGGAAGCTTTCTTT. Translating gives CAISEFSWGREEAFF. V is TRBV10-3 and J is TRBJ1-1; D is possibly TRBD1 (6 bases). Trimming left V 1 base short and J 8 bases short, with 17 bases between. Germline V gene sequence: CDR1 ENHRY, CDR2 SYGVKD. The CDR3 runs 15 residues.